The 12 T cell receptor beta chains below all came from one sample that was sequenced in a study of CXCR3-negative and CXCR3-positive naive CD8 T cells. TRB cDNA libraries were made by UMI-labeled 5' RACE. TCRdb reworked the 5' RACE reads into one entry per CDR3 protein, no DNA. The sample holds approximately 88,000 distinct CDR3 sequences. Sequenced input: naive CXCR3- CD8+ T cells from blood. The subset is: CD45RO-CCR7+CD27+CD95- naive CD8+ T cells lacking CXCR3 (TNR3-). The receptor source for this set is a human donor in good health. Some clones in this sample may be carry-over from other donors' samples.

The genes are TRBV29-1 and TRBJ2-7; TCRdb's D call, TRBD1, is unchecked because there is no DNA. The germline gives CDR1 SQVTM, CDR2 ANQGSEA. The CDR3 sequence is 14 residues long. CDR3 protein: CSVNPRDKTYEQYF.

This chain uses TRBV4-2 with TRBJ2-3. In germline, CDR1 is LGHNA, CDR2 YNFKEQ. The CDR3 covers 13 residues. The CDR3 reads CASSQHSTDTQYF.

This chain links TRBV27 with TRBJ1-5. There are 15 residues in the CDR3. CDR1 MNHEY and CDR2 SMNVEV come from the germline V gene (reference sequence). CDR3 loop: CASSFQLDSNQPQHF.

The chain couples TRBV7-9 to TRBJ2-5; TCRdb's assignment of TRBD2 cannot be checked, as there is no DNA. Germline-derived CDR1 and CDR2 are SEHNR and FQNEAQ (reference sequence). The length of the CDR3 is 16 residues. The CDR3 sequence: CASSTPGLAIQETQYF.

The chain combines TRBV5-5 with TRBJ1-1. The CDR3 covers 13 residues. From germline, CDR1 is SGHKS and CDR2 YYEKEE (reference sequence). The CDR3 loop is CASSWGLNTEAFF.

CDR3 loop: CASSKVSTRDTQYF. The chain carries TRBV9 and TRBJ2-3. Germline assignment: CDR1 SGDLS and CDR2 YYNGEE. The CDR3 sequence is 14 residues long.

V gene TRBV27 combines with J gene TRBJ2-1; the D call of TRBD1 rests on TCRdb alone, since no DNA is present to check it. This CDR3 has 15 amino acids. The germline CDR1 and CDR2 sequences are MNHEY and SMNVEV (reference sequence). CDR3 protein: CASSLSGDRYNEQFF.

The CDR3 spells CASSLDRGNEQFF. This chain joins TRBV28 and TRBJ2-1; TCRdb designates TRBD1, a call that cannot be tested without DNA. From germline, CDR1 is MDHEN and CDR2 SYDVKM. The CDR3 is 13 amino acids.

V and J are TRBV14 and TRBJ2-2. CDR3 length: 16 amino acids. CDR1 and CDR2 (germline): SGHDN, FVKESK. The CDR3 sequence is CASSQETVTNTGELFF. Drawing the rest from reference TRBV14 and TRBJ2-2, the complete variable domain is EAGVTQFPSHSVIEKGQTVTLRCDPISGHDNLYWYRRVMGKEIKFLLHFVKESKQDESGMPNNRFLAERTGGTYSTLKVQPAELEDSGVYFCASSQETVTNTGELFFGEGSRLTVL.

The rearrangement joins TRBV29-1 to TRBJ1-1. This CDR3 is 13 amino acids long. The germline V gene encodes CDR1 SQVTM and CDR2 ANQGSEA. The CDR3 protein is CSVVGRANTEAFF. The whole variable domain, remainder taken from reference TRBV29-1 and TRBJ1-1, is SAVISQKPSRDICQRGTSLTIQCQVDSQVTMMFWYRQQPGQSLTLIATANQGSEATYESGFVIDKFPISRPNLTFSTLTVSNMSPEDSSIYLCSVVGRANTEAFFGQGTRLTVV.

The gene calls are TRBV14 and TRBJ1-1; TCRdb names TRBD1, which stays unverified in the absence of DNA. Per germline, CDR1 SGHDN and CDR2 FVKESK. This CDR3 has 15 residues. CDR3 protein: CASSEDRGPNTEAFF.

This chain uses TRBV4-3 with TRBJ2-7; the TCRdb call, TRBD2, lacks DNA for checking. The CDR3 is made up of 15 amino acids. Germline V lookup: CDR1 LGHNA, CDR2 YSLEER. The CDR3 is CASSQGRTSGYEQYF.